Below are 15 T cell receptor beta chains sequenced from a single sample in a study of CXCR3-negative and CXCR3-positive naive CD8 T cells. Study-wide results and caveats: Relative to CXCR3-negative naive cells, CXCR3-positive naive cells had more hydrophobic TRB CDR3s.

For these TCRs, the target antigens are not known. The libraries of TRB cDNA were prepared using 5' RACE with UMI labels. TCRdb reprocessed the 5' RACE reads; each CDR3 protein has one entry and no DNA is given. The table for this sample gives 80,000 to 100,000 distinct CDR3 sequences. The sample was naive CXCR3+ CD8+ T cells from blood. Indicated subset: CD45RO-CCR7+CD27+CD95- naive CD8+ T cells expressing CXCR3 (TNR3+). These receptors were obtained from a human donor in good health. Some clones in this sample may be carry-over from other donors' samples.

The chain is built from TRBV28 and TRBJ2-7. Germline V gene sequence: CDR1 MDHEN, CDR2 SYDVKM. The CDR3 totals 15 residues. This CDR3 reads CASRVPGGSSYEQYF.

The J gene is TRBJ1-2, the V gene TRBV20-1. The CDR3 consists of 13 residues. The germline gives CDR1 DFQATT, CDR2 SNEGSKA (reference sequence). CDR3 sequence reads: CSARDGEHYGYTF.

The V call is TRBV6-5, the J call TRBJ2-2; TCRdb proposes TRBD1, but this gene call is untestable without DNA. Germline assignment: CDR1 MNHEY and CDR2 SVGAGI. The CDR3 is 11 residues long. The CDR3 region is CARGLAGELFF.

This chain links TRBV4-1 with TRBJ2-7; TCRdb selects TRBD1, and the lack of DNA leaves this call unchecked. Germline V gene lookup returns CDR1 MGHRA and CDR2 YSYEKL. This CDR3 is built from 15 residues. The CDR3 protein is CASSREQVTSAEQYF.

The chain has TRBV29-1 and TRBJ2-7; no DNA is available, so the TRBD1 call from TCRdb remains unchecked. The CDR3 length is 11 residues. Germline CDR1 SQVTM, CDR2 ANQGSEA. CDR3 residues: CSASGSYEQYF.

V is TRBV20-1 and J is TRBJ1-1; with no DNA, the TCRdb D assignment of TRBD1 cannot be verified. Germline lookup yields CDR1 DFQATT and CDR2 SNEGSKA (reference sequence). CDR3 length: 13 amino acids. The CDR3: CSARGTGDTEAFF.

The chain links TRBV5-1 to TRBJ2-3; checking the TCRdb D call of TRBD1 is not possible without DNA. Germline CDR1 is SGHRS and CDR2 is YFSETQ. The length of the CDR3 is 17 residues. The CDR3 is CASSLDSQLGGTDTQYF.

The chain is built from TRBV29-1 and TRBJ2-3; TCRdb calls TRBD2, which cannot be checked without DNA. The CDR3 length is 13 residues. From germline, CDR1 is SQVTM and CDR2 ANQGSEA. The CDR3 region is CSVSGGLLLEPYF.

J is TRBJ2-6 and V is TRBV12-3 or TRBV12-4. The CDR3 spans 14 residues. The CDR3 loop is CASSLSSGANVLTF.

The chain couples TRBV20-1 to TRBJ1-5. In germline, CDR1 is DFQATT, CDR2 SNEGSKA (reference sequence). The CDR3 length is 15 residues. CDR3: CSAREEFSPHQPQHF.

The CDR3 here is CASTLAGGTDTQYF. The chain uses TRBV6-6 and TRBJ2-3; TCRdb's D gene call, TRBD2, goes unchecked for lack of DNA. The CDR3 spans 14 residues. CDR1 and CDR2 from the germline V gene are MNHNY and SVGAGI (reference sequence).

The V gene is TRBV7-8, the J gene TRBJ1-1; absent DNA, TCRdb's TRBD1 call cannot be checked. The CDR3 extends over 12 amino acids. Per the germline V gene, CDR1 is SGHVS and CDR2 is FQNEAQ. CDR3 residues: CASSPTGEEAFF.

The chain employs TRBV29-1 and TRBJ2-5. CDR1 and CDR2 (germline): SQVTM, ANQGSEA. The CDR3 length is 11 residues. The CDR3: CSVERMETQYF.

The CDR3 loop reads CASSDTSLGYNEQFF. The chain is built from TRBV11-2 and TRBJ2-1; there is no DNA to check the TCRdb D call of TRBD2. This CDR3 is 15 amino acids long. Germline CDR1 reads SGHAT; CDR2 reads FQNNGV.

The chain uses TRBV4-1 and TRBJ2-5; there is no DNA to check the TCRdb D call of TRBD1. The CDR3 has 14 amino acids. CDR1 and CDR2 from the germline V gene are MGHRA and YSYEKL. CDR3 residues: CASSQVSGEETQYF.